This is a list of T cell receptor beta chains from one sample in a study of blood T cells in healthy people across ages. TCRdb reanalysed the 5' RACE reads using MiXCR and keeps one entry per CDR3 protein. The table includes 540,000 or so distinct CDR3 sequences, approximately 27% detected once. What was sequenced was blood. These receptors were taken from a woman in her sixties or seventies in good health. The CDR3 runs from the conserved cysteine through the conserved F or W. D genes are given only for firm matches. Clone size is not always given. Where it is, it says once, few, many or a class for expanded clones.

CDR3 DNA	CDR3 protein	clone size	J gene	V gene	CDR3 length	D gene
TGTGCCAGCAGAGCGACAGGGGGCATCGACGAGCAGTACTTC	CASRATGGIDEQYF	few	TRBJ2-7	TRBV12-3/TRBV12-4	14	TRBD1
TGTGCCAGCTCACCATCGCCAAGGGGCGACTATGGCTACACCTTC	CASSPSPRGDYGYTF	NA	TRBJ1-2	TRBV18	15	NA
TGTGCCAGCAGTGATCCAGTGACATCTCTCAGCACAGATACGCAGTATTTT	CASSDPVTSLSTDTQYF	NA	TRBJ2-3	TRBV6-1	17	NA
TGTGCCAGCAGTCCCTACAGGGACTGGGGCTACACCTTC	CASSPYRDWGYTF	NA	TRBJ1-2	TRBV27	13	NA
TGCAGCGTAGAGGGACAGACCTACGAGCAGTACTTC	CSVEGQTYEQYF	NA	TRBJ2-7	TRBV29-1	12	TRBD1
TGCAGTGCTAGAGATGCGGGCGGGGGAAACACAGATACGCAGTATTTT	CSARDAGGGNTDTQYF	NA	TRBJ2-3	TRBV20-1	16	TRBD2
TGCAGTGCTGGCCGTTTGGGACAGGCTAATGAAAAACTGTTTTTT	CSAGRLGQANEKLFF	few	TRBJ1-4	TRBV20-1	15	TRBD1
TGTGCCAGCAGCTTTGACCCAGGGGGCGGGAACACTGAAGCTTTCTTT	CASSFDPGGGNTEAFF	few	TRBJ1-1	TRBV7-9	16	TRBD1
TGTGCCAGCAGTTGGGGACTAGCGGGGGGATACAATGAGCAGTTCTTC	CASSWGLAGGYNEQFF	few	TRBJ2-1	TRBV6-2/TRBV6-3	16	TRBD2
TGTGCCAGCAGTTACTTCACGGGGGTCTCCTACGAGCAGTACTTC	CASSYFTGVSYEQYF	NA	TRBJ2-7	TRBV6-5	15	NA
TGTGCCAGCAGCTATATCCGGACAGGGGGCGGATATGGCTACACCTTC	CASSYIRTGGGYGYTF	many	TRBJ1-2	TRBV6-5	16	TRBD1
TGCGCCAGCAGCGACGACAGGGCTTTCGGGAACATTCAGTACTTC	CASSDDRAFGNIQYF	NA	TRBJ2-4	TRBV5-1	15	TRBD1
TGTGCCAGCAGACAGGCTTCCTCCTACGAGCAGTACTTC	CASRQASSYEQYF	NA	TRBJ2-7	TRBV2	13	NA
TGTGCCACCAGCAGAGAGTTTGTGGGGGCAACCACAGATACGCAGTATTTT	CATSREFVGATTDTQYF	NA	TRBJ2-3	TRBV15	17	NA
TGTGCCAGCAGCGTGGACACAGGCTCCTACGAGCAGTACTTC	CASSVDTGSYEQYF	NA	TRBJ2-7	TRBV9	14	NA
TGTGCCAGTAGTACCCGACAGTCGAACACTGAAGCTTTCTTT	CASSTRQSNTEAFF	few	TRBJ1-1	TRBV19	14	NA